This T cell receptor (beta chain) came from a study of blood T cell repertoires in COVID-19. Per the original methods: By means of reference gene primer amplification, nucleated cell counts were estimated. Method: immunoSEQ multiplex PCR; TCRdb's copy keeps in-frame clones and lacks some. The DNA gave D and trimming, while V, J and clone size come from that table. The table shows about 210,000 clones, with approximately 90% occurring only once. Trimming took 0 bases from V and 5 from J, leaving 14 bases between them. The CDR3 consists of 17 residues. CDR1 MGHRA and CDR2 YSYEKL come from the germline V gene.

The sequenced material came from peripheral blood. The rearrangement links TRBV4-1 to TRBJ1-6; D is possibly TRBD1 (5 bases). The sequence was collected from a woman aged 40 to 49 with acute or convalescent COVID-19. The CDR3 region has the DNA TGCGCCAGCAGCCAAGAGGGAGGGACCGGGGATAATTCACCCCTCCACTTT. Amino acids: CASSQEGGTGDNSPLHF.